This TCR beta chain was profiled in a study of vaccination effects on CD4 cells after COVID-19. Whole-study results and caveats: In healthy vaccinees, only 1 of 255 vaccine-induced clones cross-reacted with common cold coronaviruses. Only a few convalescent patients and no early post-infection timepoints featured in the study.

Sequencing used immunoSEQ multiplex PCR; TCRdb keeps in-frame clones, though not all of them. The top ten clones hold about 10% of a sample with 25,000 to 30,000 clones, roughly 80% of them seen once. Between the trimmed V and J ends, which lost 2 bases and 6 bases, there was a span of 11 bases. Per the germline V gene, CDR1 is MNHNS and CDR2 is SASEGT. The CDR3 is 13 amino acids. In the ViraFEST assay, antigen-specific CD4+ clonotypes were identified by expansion after peptide-pool stimulation. It was after around 10 days of culture that CD4+ T cells were isolated. Two-dose vaccination with either BNT162b2 or mRNA-1273 was given to the participants. In the case of this clone: Antigen: not known.

The chain has TRBV6-1 and TRBJ2-7; TRBD2 is a possible D gene (6 bases). Specimen: CD4+ T cells from PBMCs cultured with HCoV-NL63 spike peptides, collected after COVID-19 vaccination. This sequence originates from a human donor who received a COVID-19 vaccine. CDR3 amino acids: CASSEWGVFEQYF. CDR3 DNA sequence: TGTGCCAGCAGTGAATGGGGGGTTTTCGAGCAGTACTTC.